This TCR beta chain was found in a study of control samples from healthy donors and cancer patients. Some clones are missing from TCRdb's copy, which holds only in-frame ones; the method was immunoSEQ multiplex PCR. The data contain a few hundred thousand clones, over 75% of them singletons. The sample holds one count of this clone. Sample: PBMCs. The receptor was isolated from a man in his forties with head and neck cancer.

The DNA of the CDR3 is TGCGCCAGCAGCGTGGACTACCCCAATGAGCAGTTCTTC. This gives the protein CASSVDYPNEQFF. This chain uses TRBV5-1 with TRBJ2-1; a possible D gene is TRBD2 (6 bases). V was shortened by 4 bases and J by 6 bases, with 11 bases between the two germline ends. The CDR3 spans 13 residues. Per germline, CDR1 SGHRS and CDR2 YFSETQ.